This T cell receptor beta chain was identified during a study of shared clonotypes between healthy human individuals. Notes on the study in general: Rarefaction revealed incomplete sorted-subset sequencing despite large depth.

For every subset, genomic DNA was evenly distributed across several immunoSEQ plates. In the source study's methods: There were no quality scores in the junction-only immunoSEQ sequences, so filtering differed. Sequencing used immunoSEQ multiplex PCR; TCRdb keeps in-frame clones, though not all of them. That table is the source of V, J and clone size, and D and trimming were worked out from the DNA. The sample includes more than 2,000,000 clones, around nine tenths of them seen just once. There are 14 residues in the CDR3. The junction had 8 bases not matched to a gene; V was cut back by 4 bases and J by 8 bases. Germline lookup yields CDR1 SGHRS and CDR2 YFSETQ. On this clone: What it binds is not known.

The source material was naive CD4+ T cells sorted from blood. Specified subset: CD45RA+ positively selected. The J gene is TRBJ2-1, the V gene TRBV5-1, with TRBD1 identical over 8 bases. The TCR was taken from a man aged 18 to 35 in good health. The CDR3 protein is CASSRWDRWDEQFF. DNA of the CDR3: TGCGCCAGCAGCCGTTGGGACAGGTGGGATGAGCAGTTCTTC.